This entry describes one T cell receptor (beta chain). What it recognizes is unknown. The data were taken from a study of T cell responses to AZD1222 COVID-19 vaccine. Study outcomes and limitations: Close to half of all spike-specific TCRs reportedly target regions of the variants that are unmutated. Among the donors, most were white British and more were female, and clonal diversity was possibly underestimated.

Profiling relied on immunoSEQ multiplex PCR, and the TCRdb table lists in-frame clones only, not all of them. The sample has approximately 180,000 clones, about nine tenths seen once; the top ten hold around 4.5%. Germline CDR1 reads SGDLS; CDR2 reads YYNGEE. The V gene end was trimmed by 4 bases and the J gene end by 8 bases; junction bases not matched to a gene: 7. The length of the CDR3 is 15 residues. The source was peripheral blood, collected 28 days after the second dose of the MenACWY control vaccine. The origin of this receptor is an adult who received the MenACWY meningococcal vaccine as a control. The chain couples TRBV9 to TRBJ2-2; 11 nucleotides match TRBD2. This chain's CDR3 is CASSLSGRASGELFF. The CDR3 DNA sequence: TGTGCCAGCAGCCTTAGCGGGAGGGCCTCTGGGGAGCTGTTTTTT.